In its sample, the clone carrying this T cell receptor (beta chain) was seen once. The sample comes from a study of blood T cell repertoires in COVID-19. This CDR3 is 15 amino acids long. J gave up 5 bases and V 7 bases, and 10 bases lay outside the gene matches. CDR1 is SNHLY, CDR2 FYNNEI, per germline. Clones were sequenced by immunoSEQ multiplex PCR, and TCRdb holds only the in-frame ones, with some missing. This table has 55,000 to 75,000 clones, roughly 86% appearing once. This chain uses TRBV2 with TRBJ1-4; 7 positions agree with TRBD1. Sequencing was carried out using peripheral blood. The receptor's source is a man aged 50 or older with active COVID-19. CDR3: CASTTSDRVNEKLFF. In DNA, the CDR3 is TGTGCCAGCACTACTTCAGACAGGGTAAATGAAAAACTGTTTTTT.